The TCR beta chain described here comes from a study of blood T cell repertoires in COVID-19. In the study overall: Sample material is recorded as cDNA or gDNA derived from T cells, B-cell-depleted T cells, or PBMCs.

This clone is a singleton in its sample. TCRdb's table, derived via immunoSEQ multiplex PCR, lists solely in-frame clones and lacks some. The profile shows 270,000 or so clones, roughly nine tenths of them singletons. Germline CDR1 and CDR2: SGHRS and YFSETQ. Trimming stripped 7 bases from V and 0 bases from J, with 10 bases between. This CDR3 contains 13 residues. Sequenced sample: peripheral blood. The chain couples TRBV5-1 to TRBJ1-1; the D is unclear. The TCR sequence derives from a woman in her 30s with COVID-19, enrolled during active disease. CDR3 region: CASWKEMNTEAFF. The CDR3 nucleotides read TGCGCCAGCTGGAAGGAGATGAACACTGAAGCTTTCTTT.